The 9 T cell receptor beta chains listed next were all sequenced from one sample in a study of cytomegalovirus exposure and HLA in healthy donors listed by TCRdb under 2017. Library generation was performed with the immunoSEQ multiplex PCR assay. In TCRdb, the immuneACCESS table is reduced to in-frame sequences with V and J assigned. These tables do not hold every clone; where another copy was compared, an unresolved V gene accounts for under half, and the others remain unexplained. Across this sample there are about 120,000 clones, with more than 75% seen only once. The top ten hold 2% to 2.5% of the sample. Source material: PBMCs. These receptors all come from a woman younger than 45 in good health and CMV-seronegative.

This clone showed up just a few times. The rearrangement uses TRBV2 and TRBJ2-5, with 9 bases identical to TRBD1. The V gene's germline CDR1 is SNHLY and CDR2 FYNNEI. Losses at the gene ends were 4 bases for V and 5 bases for J; bases not matched to a gene: 5. This CDR3 is built from 14 residues. CDR3 in DNA: TGTGCCAGCAGTGCACAGGGGGCGTCGGAGACCCAGTACTTC. It encodes CASSAQGASETQYF.

The chain carries TRBV5-1 and TRBJ2-7; D not certain. V was pared by 4 bases and J by 2 bases, with 13 bases between. CDR3 size: 14 residues. Germline CDR1 and CDR2: SGHRS and YFSETQ. CDR3 nucleotides: TGCGCCAGCAGCGCCTCCGAGGCAGCCTACGAGCAGTACTTC. Its translation: CASSASEAAYEQYF.

This clone was recorded once. The V gene is TRBV6-5, the J gene TRBJ2-5, with D possibly TRBD1 on 6 matching bases. Germline-derived CDR1 and CDR2 are MNHEY and SVGAGI. This CDR3 has 13 residues. Trimming took off 6 bases at V and 3 bases at J, with 11 bases between the two ends. The CDR3 nucleotides are TGTGCCAGCAGAAGCAGGGGAAAAGAGACCCAGTACTTC. Its translation is CASRSRGKETQYF.

The gene calls are TRBV5-1 and TRBJ2-3; TRBD2 agrees at 12 bases. Germline CDR1 is SGHRS and CDR2 is YFSETQ. This CDR3 region has 16 residues. With 4 bases clipped from V and 7 bases from J, the junction kept 10 bases outside the gene matches. The chain's CDR3 is CASSARLAGEGYTQYF. CDR3 in DNA: TGCGCCAGCAGCGCAAGACTAGCGGGGGAGGGATATACGCAGTATTTT.

V and J are TRBV7-3 and TRBJ1-1; D unclear. Trimming removed 0 bases from V and 1 base from J, with 6 bases in between. The CDR3 totals 14 residues. Germline V gene data show CDR1 as SGHTA and CDR2 as FQGTGA. CDR3 sequence reads: CASSLTSRNTEAFF. The DNA of the CDR3 is TGTGCCAGCAGCTTAACATCTAGGAACACTGAAGCTTTCTTT. The full variable domain, completed using reference TRBV7-3 and TRBJ1-1, is GAGVSQTPSNKVTEKGKYVELRCDPISGHTALYWYRQSLGQGPEFLIYFQGTGAADDSGLPNDRFFAVRPEGSVSTLKIQRTERGDSAVYLCASSLTSRNTEAFFGQGTRLTVV.

This clone was recorded once. The rearrangement uses TRBV4-1 and TRBJ2-2, with 7 bases matching TRBD2. Germline assignment: CDR1 MGHRA and CDR2 YSYEKL. Germline trimming cut 5 bases from V and 4 bases from J; bases unmatched to any gene: 7. CDR3 length: 15 residues. CDR3 residues: CASSYSGEVTGELFF. In DNA form, the CDR3 reads TGCGCCAGCAGCTACAGCGGGGAGGTCACCGGGGAGCTGTTTTTT.

The chain uses TRBV19 and TRBJ1-1; maybe TRBD1 (6 bases). Germline CDR1 and CDR2: LNHDA and SQIVND (reference sequence). V was cut by 5 bases and J by 4 bases, with 17 bases left in between. CDR3 size: 15 residues. This CDR3 is CASSPDRPDGTEAFF. In DNA, the CDR3 is TGTGCCAGTAGTCCAGACAGGCCGGATGGCACTGAAGCTTTCTTT.

The rearrangement joins TRBV7-9 to TRBJ1-2, with D perhaps TRBD1 (5 bases). Per germline, CDR1 SEHNR and CDR2 FQNEAQ (reference sequence). V gave up 3 bases and J gave up 3 bases, with 11 bases separating them. This CDR3 region has 14 residues. The CDR3, as DNA: TGTGCCAGCAGCTTCGGGACGGGGGACTATGGCTACACCTTC. The encoded protein is CASSFGTGDYGYTF.

V gene TRBV6-1 combines with J gene TRBJ2-2; D call uncertain. CDR1 and CDR2 (germline): MNHNS, SASEGT. V lost 8 bases, J lost 5 bases, and 12 bases lay in between. The CDR3 runs 13 residues. CDR3 sequence (DNA): TGTGCCAGCTTCCGGGTTGGTACCGGGGAGCTGTTTTTT. Amino acid sequence: CASFRVGTGELFF.